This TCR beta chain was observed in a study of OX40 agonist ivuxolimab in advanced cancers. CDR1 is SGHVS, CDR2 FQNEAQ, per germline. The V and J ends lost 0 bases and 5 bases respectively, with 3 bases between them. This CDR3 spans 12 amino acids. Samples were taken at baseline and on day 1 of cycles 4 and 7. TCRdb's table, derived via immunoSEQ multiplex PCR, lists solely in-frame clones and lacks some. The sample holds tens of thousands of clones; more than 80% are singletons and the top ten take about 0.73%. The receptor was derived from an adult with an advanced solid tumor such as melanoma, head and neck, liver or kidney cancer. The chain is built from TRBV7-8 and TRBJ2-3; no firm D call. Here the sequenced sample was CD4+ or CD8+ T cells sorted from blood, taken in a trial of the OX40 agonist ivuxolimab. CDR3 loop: CASSLAKDTQYF. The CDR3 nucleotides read TGTGCCAGCAGCTTAGCGAAAGATACGCAGTATTTT.